A single sample is the source of the 4 T cell receptor beta chains below, sequenced in a study of shared clonotypes between healthy human individuals. It was CD45RO-negative cells, positively selected for CCR7, that made up naive CD8 cells, with terminally differentiated effector memory CD45RA+ cells excluded. TCRdb keeps only in-frame clones here, not all; method: immunoSEQ multiplex PCR. The sample consists of over 2,000,000 clones, 85% to 95% of them appearing once. The sample was naive CD8+ T cells from PBMCs. Receptors were obtained from a man aged 18 to 30 in good health. Some clones in this sample may be carry-over from other donors' samples.

The CDR3 nucleotides are TGTGCCAGCAGCCCCCTCGGGGAGGCCTGGGAGACCCAGTACTTC. Amino acid sequence: CASSPLGEAWETQYF. The V call is TRBV9, the J call TRBJ2-5; the D gene is possibly TRBD2 (6 bases). The germline V and J ends were trimmed by 4 bases and 5 bases, with 18 bases remaining between them. Germline V gene lookup returns CDR1 SGDLS and CDR2 YYNGEE. The CDR3 runs 15 residues.

This rearrangement joins TRBV6-6 to TRBJ2-7; 7 bases line up with TRBD2. This CDR3 comprises 15 residues. Germline values: CDR1 MNHNY, CDR2 SVGAGI (reference sequence). Trimming removed 2 bases from V and 4 bases from J; junction bases left unmatched: 8. CDR3 protein: CASSYHAGAWYEQYF. CDR3 in DNA: TGTGCCAGCAGTTACCATGCGGGAGCCTGGTACGAGCAGTACTTC.

In this sample, this clone turned up a few times. This sequence joins TRBV10-1 and TRBJ1-1; D gene ambiguous. The CDR3 consists of 13 residues. V was clipped by 3 bases and J by 6 bases, with 11 bases between them. Looked up from germline, CDR1 is WNHNN and CDR2 is SYGVQD (reference sequence). CDR3 loop: CASSDGSVAEAFF. CDR3 nucleotide sequence: TGCGCCAGCAGTGATGGGTCGGTCGCTGAAGCTTTCTTT.

The chain combines TRBV7-2 with TRBJ2-1; 9 bases are a match to TRBD2. With V trimmed by 5 bases and J by 8 bases, 10 bases remained unmatched. Germline V gene lookup returns CDR1 SGHTA and CDR2 FQGNSA. The CDR3 covers 15 residues. This chain's CDR3 is CASSPGTSWMDEQFF. The CDR3 nucleotides are TGTGCCAGCAGCCCCGGGACTAGCTGGATGGATGAGCAGTTCTTC.